This is a list of T cell receptor beta chains from one sample in a study of blood T cell repertoires in COVID-19. The protocol was immunoSEQ multiplex PCR, while the TCRdb copy is restricted to in-frame clones and leaves out a portion. This table has roughly 250,000 clones, around 85% appearing once. Material for sequencing was peripheral blood. The receptors originated from a woman in her 30s with COVID-19, enrolled during active disease. Both conserved end residues are part of each CDR3. D genes are given only for firm matches. Size values are once, few and many counts, or a class for expanded clones, and some rows have none.

cdr3_aa	cdr3_nt	j_call	d_call	v_call	clone_size
CASSQDQGGANVLTF	TGTGCCAGCAGCCAAGACCAGGGAGGGGCCAACGTCCTGACTTTC	TRBJ2-6	-	TRBV4-2	-
CASSSYVGTGGLGTGELFF	TGTGCCAGCAGCTCCTACGTTGGGACAGGGGGCTTGGGCACCGGGGAGCTGTTTTTT	TRBJ2-2	TRBD1	TRBV11-2	-
CASSESSRGQYGELFF	TGTGCCAGCAGTGAATCTTCCAGGGGGCAATACGGGGAGCTGTTTTTT	TRBJ2-2	TRBD1	TRBV6-1	once
CASSLAGEQYF	TGTGCCAGCAGCCTAGCGGGCGAGCAGTACTTC	TRBJ2-7	TRBD2	TRBV5-6	-
CATSSSSGGSFLRNEQFF	TGTGCCACCAGCAGCTCCAGCGGGGGGTCCTTCCTTCGCAATGAGCAGTTCTTC	TRBJ2-1	TRBD2	TRBV15	-
CASSQATTGAELHNEQFF	TGTGCCAGCAGCCAAGCCACTACTGGGGCGGAGCTTCACAATGAGCAGTTCTTC	TRBJ2-1	-	TRBV3-1/TRBV3-2	-
CASSAGTYSYEQYF	TGTGCCAGCAGCGCCGGGACATACTCCTACGAGCAGTACTTC	TRBJ2-7	-	TRBV9	few
CAIRSGVSDTQYF	TGTGCCATCCGGAGCGGGGTCTCAGATACGCAGTATTTT	TRBJ2-3	TRBD2	TRBV10-3	once
CASSDSEREDGYYGYTF	TGTGCCAGCAGTGACTCCGAGCGGGAAGACGGATACTATGGCTACACCTTC	TRBJ1-2	-	TRBV6-4	-
CASSFRGAWNEQFF	TGTGCCAGCAGTTTCCGGGGGGCGTGGAATGAGCAGTTCTTC	TRBJ2-1	-	TRBV28	once
CASSYGPVYPQHF	TGTGCCAGCAGTTACGGGCCTGTCTACCCCCAGCATTTT	TRBJ1-5	-	TRBV6-5	-
CASSSTDLRGADTQYF	TGCGCCAGCAGTTCAACGGATTTGCGGGGGGCTGATACGCAGTATTTT	TRBJ2-3	TRBD2	TRBV5-1	-
CASSLADSQPEAFF	TGTGCCAGCAGCCTCGCGGACAGCCAACCTGAAGCTTTCTTT	TRBJ1-1	-	TRBV3-1/TRBV3-2	few
CASSSSPEYEQYF	TGTGCCAGCAGTTCCTCCCCGGAGTACGAGCAGTACTTC	TRBJ2-7	-	TRBV27	-
CASDDRVYGYTF	TGTGCCAGTGATGACAGGGTCTATGGCTACACCTTC	TRBJ1-2	TRBD1	TRBV6-5	-
CASSQGHGGGGTEAFF	TGCGCCAGCAGCCAAGGTCATGGCGGGGGGGGCACTGAAGCTTTCTTT	TRBJ1-1	-	TRBV4-1	-
CASSLSGRVDTGELFF	TGTGCCAGCAGCTTGTCGGGCAGGGTTGACACCGGGGAGCTGTTTTTT	TRBJ2-2	-	TRBV5-6	-
CASSAFTATYEQYF	TGTGCCAGCTCAGCCTTCACAGCAACCTACGAGCAGTACTTC	TRBJ2-7	-	TRBV18	-
CASSPAGNTEAFF	TGTGCCAGCAGCCCCGCGGGGAACACTGAAGCTTTCTTT	TRBJ1-1	-	TRBV4-2	-
CASTPGLAGGRGTDTQYF	TGTGCCAGCACACCGGGACTAGCGGGGGGGCGTGGTACAGATACGCAGTATTTT	TRBJ2-3	TRBD2	TRBV2	-
CASSFSPGVGSPLHF	TGTGCCAGCAGTTTTTCCCCAGGGGTAGGTTCACCCCTCCACTTT	TRBJ1-6	-	TRBV27	few
CASSPGDRGHPAFF	TGCGCCAGCAGCCCGGGAGACAGGGGCCACCCAGCTTTCTTT	TRBJ1-1	TRBD1	TRBV5-1	-
CASSIDRVSHQPQHF	TGTGCCAGTAGTATAGATCGAGTGTCCCATCAGCCCCAGCATTTT	TRBJ1-5	-	TRBV19	-
CASSLVPGGIKNIQYF	TGTGCCAGCAGCTTGGTGCCAGGGGGAATCAAAAACATTCAGTACTTC	TRBJ2-4	TRBD1	TRBV5-6	-
CASSFGQGYGYTF	TGTGCCAGCAGTTTTGGACAGGGTTATGGCTACACCTTC	TRBJ1-2	TRBD1	TRBV28	-
CASSPRLAGAEDEQFF	TGTGCCAGCAGCCCCCGACTAGCGGGGGCCGAGGATGAGCAGTTCTTC	TRBJ2-1	TRBD2	TRBV9	-
CAWSTPSGPETQYF	TGTGCCTGGAGTACGCCTAGCGGGCCAGAGACCCAGTACTTC	TRBJ2-5	TRBD2	TRBV30	-
CASTTSGGPDTQYF	TGTGCCAGCACGACTAGCGGGGGCCCAGATACGCAGTATTTT	TRBJ2-3	TRBD2	TRBV3-1/TRBV3-2	-
CASSFWDRAPYEQYF	TGTGCCAGCAGCTTTTGGGACAGGGCCCCCTACGAGCAGTACTTC	TRBJ2-7	TRBD1	TRBV7-2	-
CASSWTGSGALSPLHF	TGTGCCAGCAGCTGGACAGGGAGTGGAGCCCTTTCACCCCTCCACTTT	TRBJ1-6	TRBD1	TRBV11-1	-
CASIPMGGSTEAFF	TGTGCCAGTATCCCGATGGGGGGGAGCACTGAAGCTTTCTTT	TRBJ1-1	-	TRBV19	-
CASRGFMTQYF	TGTGCCAGCAGGGGCTTTATGACGCAGTATTTT	TRBJ2-3	-	TRBV12-3/TRBV12-4	many
CASSFFVYGYTF	TGTGCCAGCAGTTTTTTCGTTTATGGCTACACCTTC	TRBJ1-2	-	TRBV12-3/TRBV12-4	-
CASSAGTGRLNEQFF	TGTGCCAGCAGTGCCGGGACAGGGAGGCTCAATGAGCAGTTCTTC	TRBJ2-1	TRBD1	TRBV28	-
CASNPGAGRLYGYTF	TGTGCCAGCAACCCGGGGGCAGGGCGCCTCTATGGCTACACCTTC	TRBJ1-2	-	TRBV6-2/TRBV6-3	-
CASSLILDRGNEQFF	TGTGCCAGCAGTTTAATATTAGACAGGGGAAATGAGCAGTTCTTC	TRBJ2-1	TRBD1	TRBV27	-
CASSFGAGTDPYF	-	TRBJ2-5	-	TRBV7-2	-
CASSLAFGVDRGYTF	TGTGCCAGCAGCTTGGCCTTCGGGGTTGACAGGGGCTACACCTTC	TRBJ1-2	-	TRBV5-4	-
CASYPGPGPNEQFF	TGTGCCAGCTACCCAGGGCCCGGCCCGAATGAGCAGTTCTTC	TRBJ2-1	-	TRBV21-1	-
CASSPGTLYEQYF	TGTGCCAGTAGTCCCGGGACACTCTACGAGCAGTACTTC	TRBJ2-7	-	TRBV19	-
CATSESSGRGAQETQYF	TGTGCCACCAGTGAGTCGTCGGGGCGGGGGGCCCAAGAGACCCAGTACTTC	TRBJ2-5	TRBD2	TRBV24-1	-
CASSYDGQGALETQYF	TGTGCCAGCAGTTACGACGGACAGGGGGCATTGGAGACCCAGTACTTC	TRBJ2-5	TRBD1	TRBV6-6	-
CASSPSGGLYNEQFF	TGTGCCAGCAGCCCTAGCGGGGGCCTCTACAATGAGCAGTTCTTC	TRBJ2-1	TRBD2	TRBV9	-
CASSHLQTELNSPLHF	TGCGCCAGCAGTCACCTCCAGACAGAACTCAATTCACCCCTCCACTTT	TRBJ1-6	-	TRBV23-1	once